These 25 T cell receptor beta chains originate from one sample sequenced in a study of blood T cell repertoires in COVID-19. This table comes from immunoSEQ multiplex PCR, and its TCRdb copy is limited to in-frame clones, with some not included. The profile shows around 140,000 clones, approximately 90% of them singletons. The sequenced sample consisted of PBMCs or T cells enriched from blood (not recorded which). The source is a man aged 50-60 years who had recovered from COVID-19.

The chain joins TRBV7-2 to TRBJ1-3; TRBD1 is a possible D gene (5 bases). There are 15 residues in the CDR3. Trimming took off 4 bases at V and 4 bases at J, with 14 bases between the two ends. Germline V CDR1 and CDR2: SGHTA, FQGNSA. CDR3 amino acids: CASSSAARGGNTIYF. In DNA form, the CDR3 reads TGTGCCAGCAGCTCTGCCGCCCGGGGGGGAAACACCATATATTTT.

The CDR3 loop is CASSLVFWTGGKQPQHF. In DNA form, the CDR3 reads TGTGCCAGCAGCTTAGTCTTCTGGACAGGGGGTAAGCAGCCCCAGCATTTT. V usage is TRBV7-8 and J usage is TRBJ1-5; 10 bases match TRBD1. V shed 1 base and J 7 bases; nucleotides not matched to a gene: 10. Germline values: CDR1 SGHVS, CDR2 FQNEAQ. The CDR3 has 17 amino acids. Combining the CDR3 with reference TRBV7-8 and TRBJ1-5 gives the whole variable domain GAGVSQSPRYKVAKRGQDVALRCDPISGHVSLFWYQQALGQGPEFLTYFQNEAQLDKSGLPSDRFFAERPEGSVSTLKIQRTQQEDSAVYLCASSLVFWTGGKQPQHFGDGTRLSIL.

This clone was found a few times. This chain joins TRBV19 and TRBJ1-4; TRBD1 matches 9 bases. CDR1 and CDR2 (germline): LNHDA, SQIVND (reference sequence). The ends lost 7 bases at V and 5 bases at J; junction bases unmatched: 5. The CDR3 consists of 14 residues. The CDR3 nucleotides are TGTGCCAGTACTACCGGGACAGGGAATGAAAAACTGTTTTTT. Its protein is CASTTGTGNEKLFF.

The genes are TRBV7-8 and TRBJ1-2; 9 nucleotides match TRBD1. Germline V gives CDR1 SGHVS, CDR2 FQNEAQ. This CDR3 spans 15 amino acids. Trimming cost V 3 bases and J 2 bases; bases outside gene matches: 4. The CDR3, as DNA: TGTGCCAGCAGCTTTGGGACAGGGTCCAACTATGGCTACACCTTC. This translates into CASSFGTGSNYGYTF.

V and J are TRBV19 and TRBJ1-5, with D possibly being TRBD1 (5 bases). V was trimmed by 8 bases and J by 4 bases, leaving 12 bases between them. CDR1 is LNHDA, CDR2 SQIVND, per germline (reference sequence). The CDR3 is 13 residues long. The CDR3 DNA follows: TGTGCCAGTCTACGACAGCCTAATCAGCCCCAGCATTTT. Amino acid sequence: CASLRQPNQPQHF.

V gene TRBV2 combines with J gene TRBJ1-4, with D maybe TRBD1 (5 bases). The CDR3 consists of 14 residues. Germline CDR1 is SNHLY and CDR2 is FYNNEI. CDR3 coding DNA: TGTGCTATGAGGAGGGGATCAACTAATGAAAAACTGTTTTTT. It specifies CAMRRGSTNEKLFF.

The chain combines TRBV19 with TRBJ1-5; D uncertain. The CDR3 contains 17 residues. The ends were cut back, 4 bases at V and 5 bases at J, with 21 bases in the middle. In germline, CDR1 is LNHDA, CDR2 SQIVND (reference sequence). CDR3 region: CASSTQGGRAYYQPQHF. The CDR3, as DNA: TGTGCCAGTAGTACCCAAGGTGGGAGGGCTTATTATCAGCCCCAGCATTTT.

V gene TRBV7-2 combines with J gene TRBJ2-1, with 11 bases matching TRBD1. The CDR3 runs to 15 residues. Losses at the gene ends were 5 bases for V and 11 bases for J; bases not matched to a gene: 11. Per germline, CDR1 SGHTA and CDR2 FQGNSA. CDR3 in DNA: TGTGCCAGCAGCCTCGGACAGGGGGCGACCGTTAAGCAGTTCTTC. It translates to CASSLGQGATVKQFF.

The chain combines TRBV11-2 with TRBJ2-3, with 7 bases that match TRBD2. This CDR3 is 15 amino acids long. Trimming took 5 bases from V and 0 from J; bases not matched to a gene: 5. Per the germline V gene, CDR1 is SGHAT and CDR2 is FQNNGV. CDR3: CASSISSGSTDTQYF. Here the CDR3 DNA reads TGTGCCAGCAGCATCTCTAGCGGCAGCACAGATACGCAGTATTTT. Using reference TRBV11-2 and TRBJ2-3 for the parts outside the CDR3, the full variable domain is EAGVAQSPRYKIIEKRQSVAFWCNPISGHATLYWYQQILGQGPKLLIQFQNNGVVDDSQLPKDRFSAERLKGVDSTLKIQPAKLEDSAVYLCASSISSGSTDTQYFGPGTRLTVL.

The chain is built from TRBV5-4 and TRBJ2-1, with 8 bases aligning to TRBD1. V shed 0 bases, J shed 5 bases, and the junction held 7 bases outside the gene matches. CDR1 and CDR2 from the germline V gene are SGHNT and YYREEE (reference sequence). The CDR3 loop spans 16 amino acids. The CDR3 region has the DNA TGTGCCAGCAGCTTGGAGGGCAGGGGGCTGAACAATGAGCAGTTCTTC. Protein sequence: CASSLEGRGLNNEQFF.

In the case of this clone: The germline gene is not matched at one end of the junction; a read error may be the cause. The genes are TRBV3-1 (or the pseudogene TRBV3-2) and TRBJ2-1, with 10 bases that match TRBD2. Germline CDR1 and CDR2: LGHDT and YNNKEL (reference sequence). This CDR3 contains 15 residues. The CDR3 DNA reads as TGTGCCAGCAGCCAAAAACCGACTAGCGGGTCGGAGGTGATCTTC. Its protein product is CASSQKPTSGSEVIF.

This rearrangement joins TRBV23-1 to TRBJ1-5; D may be TRBD1 (6 bases). TRBV23-1 is treated as an ORF (open reading frame) with a function not yet certain. CDR3 length: 16 amino acids. V dropped 1 base and J dropped 1 base, with 11 bases sitting between them. CDR3 sequence reads: CASSQWAGDSNQPQHF. In DNA form, the CDR3 reads TGCGCCAGCAGTCAATGGGCAGGGGACAGCAATCAGCCCCAGCATTTT.

The V and J genes are TRBV6-5 and TRBJ2-7, with TRBD2 matching 7 bases. The germline V gene has CDR1 MNHEY and CDR2 SVGAGI. The CDR3 contains 14 residues. V lost 7 bases, J lost 5 bases, and 11 bases stayed unmatched. The CDR3: CASNLLAREDEQYF. The DNA for the CDR3 is TGTGCCAGCAACCTACTAGCGCGAGAAGACGAGCAGTACTTC.

The rearrangement joins TRBV7-2 to TRBJ1-4, with 8 bases aligning to TRBD1. The junction had 10 bases not matched to a gene; V was cut back by 11 bases and J by 8 bases. The CDR3 consists of 13 residues. Looked up from germline, CDR1 is SGHTA and CDR2 is FQGNSA. In nucleotides, the CDR3 is TGTGCCGTACAGGGGGGGAGACGAGAAAAACTGTTTTTT. This gives the protein CAVQGGRREKLFF. Full variable domain (outside the CDR3, taken from reference TRBV7-2 and TRBJ1-4): GAGVSQSPSNKVTEKGKDVELRCDPISGHTALYWYRQSLGQGLEFLIYFQGNSAPDKSGLPSDRFSAERTGGSVSTLTIQRTQQEDSAVYLCAVQGGRREKLFFGSGTQLSVL.

The chain couples TRBV4-1 to TRBJ2-5; 7 bases are shared with TRBD2. The V gene end was trimmed by 4 bases and the J gene end by 1 base; junction bases not matched to a gene: 9. The V gene's germline CDR1 is MGHRA and CDR2 YSYEKL. The CDR3 consists of 16 residues. The CDR3 protein is CASSLFGTNPQETQYF. As DNA, the CDR3 is TGCGCCAGCAGCCTATTCGGGACTAACCCCCAAGAGACCCAGTACTTC.

The chain has TRBV20-1 and TRBJ1-2; TRBD1 might be the D (6 bases). Per the germline V gene, CDR1 is DFQATT and CDR2 is SNEGSKA (reference sequence). V was pared by 3 bases and J by 4 bases, with 6 bases between. The CDR3 extends over 11 amino acids. The CDR3 protein is CSARGAYGYTF. CDR3 nucleotides: TGCAGTGCTAGGGGGGCCTATGGCTACACCTTC.

A few counts support this clone. The gene calls are TRBV20-1 and TRBJ2-1, with TRBD2 matching 7 bases. Germline CDR1 reads DFQATT; CDR2 reads SNEGSKA (reference sequence). This CDR3 comprises 15 residues. Trimming at V came to 3 bases and at J to 5 bases, leaving 10 bases not matched to a gene. CDR3 residues: CSASGRGSANNEQFF. In DNA, the CDR3 is TGCAGTGCTAGTGGTCGCGGGAGTGCCAACAATGAGCAGTTCTTC.

This clone was detected a few times. The chain carries TRBV4-2 and TRBJ2-5, with 10 bases identical to TRBD2. Losses at the gene ends were 1 base for V and 0 bases for J; bases not matched to a gene: 8. CDR1 LGHNA and CDR2 YNFKEQ come from the germline V gene. The CDR3 is made up of 18 amino acids. The CDR3 is CASSQVGLAERYQETQYF. DNA for the CDR3: TGTGCCAGCAGCCAAGTTGGACTAGCGGAAAGGTACCAAGAGACCCAGTACTTC.

The chain combines TRBV30 with TRBJ1-1; 7 bases match TRBD1. This CDR3 comprises 13 residues. Germline V CDR1 and CDR2: GTSNPN, SVGIG (reference sequence). V lost 5 bases, J lost 1 base, and 4 bases stayed unmatched. The CDR3 spells CAWDRERNTEAFF. In nucleotides, the CDR3 is TGTGCCTGGGACAGGGAAAGGAACACTGAAGCTTTCTTT.

The CDR3 loop reads CASRAGREKLFF. The CDR3 nucleotides are TGTGCCAGCAGGGCAGGCCGGGAAAAACTGTTTTTT. The chain recombines TRBV6-5 with TRBJ1-4; D is ambiguous. Trimming removed 6 bases from V and 8 bases from J, with 10 bases in between. CDR3 size: 12 residues. CDR1 and CDR2 from the germline V gene are MNHEY and SVGAGI.

This sequence joins TRBV29-1 and TRBJ1-2; tentative D call: TRBD1 (5 bases). Between the trimmed V and J ends, which lost 1 base and 7 bases, there was a span of 10 bases. The CDR3 length is 12 residues. Germline V lookup: CDR1 SQVTM, CDR2 ANQGSEA. The CDR3 region is CSVEGGDFGYTF. In DNA, the CDR3 is TGCAGCGTTGAAGGGGGCGATTTTGGCTACACCTTC.

The J gene is TRBJ1-5, the V gene TRBV12-3 or TRBV12-4; a weak D match, TRBD1 (6 bases). CDR3 length: 13 amino acids. Trimming left V 6 bases short and J 4 bases short, with 10 bases between. The CDR3 spells CASRGQPNQPQHF. The CDR3 region has the DNA TGTGCCAGCAGAGGACAGCCAAATCAGCCCCAGCATTTT.

This chain uses TRBV5-5 with TRBJ1-5, with TRBD1 identical over 7 bases. This CDR3 is 15 amino acids long. The ends lost 2 bases at V and 2 bases at J; junction bases unmatched: 4. CDR1 SGHKS and CDR2 YYEKEE come from the germline V gene (reference sequence). The CDR3 spells CASSFTGVGNQPQHF. CDR3 sequence (DNA): TGTGCCAGCAGCTTTACAGGGGTGGGCAATCAGCCCCAGCATTTT.

V gene TRBV7-2 combines with J gene TRBJ2-7; D gene ambiguous. From germline, CDR1 is SGHTA and CDR2 FQGNSA. CDR3 length equals 13 residues. Between the trimmed V and J ends, which lost 0 bases and 3 bases, there was a span of 6 bases. CDR3 nucleotides: TGTGCCAGCAGCTTAGCACACGTCTACGAGCAGTACTTC. This gives the protein CASSLAHVYEQYF. The variable domain in full, completed from reference TRBV7-2 and TRBJ2-7, reads GAGVSQSPSNKVTEKGKDVELRCDPISGHTALYWYRQSLGQGLEFLIYFQGNSAPDKSGLPSDRFSAERTGGSVSTLTIQRTQQEDSAVYLCASSLAHVYEQYFGPGTRLTVT.

The J gene is TRBJ1-2, the V gene TRBV20-1; D is undetermined. The CDR3 is 12 amino acids. In germline, CDR1 is DFQATT, CDR2 SNEGSKA (reference sequence). Trimming removed 3 bases from V and 1 base from J, with 6 bases in between. The CDR3 nucleotides read TGCAGTGCTAGTCCCAGTAACTATGGCTACACCTTC. This encodes CSASPSNYGYTF.